This is a list of T cell receptor beta chains from one sample in a study of blood T cells in healthy people across ages. TCRdb fed the 5' RACE reads into MiXCR, producing one record per CDR3 protein. Among about 970,000 distinct CDR3 sequences listed, roughly 51% were seen once. The sample comprised blood. All receptors come from a woman in her sixties or seventies in good health. CDR3s include the opening cysteine and the closing phenylalanine or tryptophan. The D gene is left open where the match is weak. Not all rows give a size; the values are once, few, many and, for expanded clones, a class.

cdr3_nt	cdr3_aa	v_call	d_call	j_call	clone_size
TGTGCCACCAGCAGGGGAAGCCAGAAAAACATTCAGTACTTC	CATSRGSQKNIQYF	TRBV15	NA	TRBJ2-4	NA
TGTGCCAGCAGCTTAGACAGGGGTAGGGCAGATACGCAGTATTTT	CASSLDRGRADTQYF	TRBV7-2	TRBD1	TRBJ2-3	NA
TGCGCCAGCAGCCAAGATTCTACTTACAATGAGCAGTACTTC	CASSQDSTYNEQYF	TRBV4-3	NA	TRBJ2-7	NA
TGTGCCAGCAGCTCGACAGTTCTAGGTGAAAAACTGTTTTTT	CASSSTVLGEKLFF	TRBV7-2	NA	TRBJ1-4	NA
TGTGCCAGCAGTTTGTTAGGGGGGGATCCCGGGTACGAGCAGTACTTC	CASSLLGGDPGYEQYF	TRBV28	NA	TRBJ2-7	NA
TGTGCCAGCAGGATGCAGGGGGAGTATGGCTACACCTTC	CASRMQGEYGYTF	TRBV6-5	TRBD1	TRBJ1-2	once
TGTGCCAGCAGTCCGGCTAGCCGCTACACAGATACGCAGTATTTT	CASSPASRYTDTQYF	TRBV12-3/TRBV12-4	NA	TRBJ2-3	many
TGCAGTGCTGAGCCGGGACTAGCGGAAATGAGCACAGATACGCAGTATTTT	CSAEPGLAEMSTDTQYF	TRBV20-1	TRBD2	TRBJ2-3	NA
TGTGCCAGCAGCTTAATACAGGGTCCGGATACGCAGTATTTT	CASSLIQGPDTQYF	TRBV7-9	NA	TRBJ2-3	NA
TGTGCCAGCAGTTACTCTTGGGGATATGGCTACACCTTC	CASSYSWGYGYTF	TRBV6-2/TRBV6-3	NA	TRBJ1-2	few
TGTGCCAGCAGTAAGGGGACCGTGGATACGCAGTATTTT	CASSKGTVDTQYF	TRBV14	NA	TRBJ2-3	NA
TGTGCCAGCAGCTTAGGGACAGGGGGCGCGGAGAACACCGGGGAGCTGTTTTTT	CASSLGTGGAENTGELFF	TRBV7-6	TRBD1	TRBJ2-2	NA
TGTGCCAGCAGCCTCTTCCGGGGCGGGCAAGGGAATCTAGCCAAAAACATTCAGTACTTC	CASSLFRGGQGNLAKNIQYF	TRBV7-2	NA	TRBJ2-4	NA
TGCGCCAGCAGCCAAAGCGGGACTCCCAGCTCCTACAATGAGCAGTTCTTC	CASSQSGTPSSYNEQFF	TRBV4-1	TRBD2	TRBJ2-1	NA
TGTGCCATCAGTGGAGGGGCGGGGGCGCGATTTAATGAGCAGTTCTTC	CAISGGAGARFNEQFF	TRBV10-3	NA	TRBJ2-1	NA
TGTGCCAGCAGTCCTTCAGTCCCCGAGCAGTACTTC	CASSPSVPEQYF	TRBV28	NA	TRBJ2-7	NA
TGTGCCAGCAGGCGACGAGATACGCAGTATTTT	CASRRRDTQYF	TRBV12-3/TRBV12-4	NA	TRBJ2-3	many
TGTGCCAGCAGCCCCCGGAGAGGGGGTAGAGAGACCCAGTACTTC	CASSPRRGGRETQYF	TRBV3-1	NA	TRBJ2-5	NA
TGTGCCAGCAGCCCCGGGACAGTCCCCACAGATACGCAGTATTTT	CASSPGTVPTDTQYF	TRBV3-1	TRBD1	TRBJ2-3	NA
TGTGCCAGCAGCGTCAATGAGAATATACAGGCTCAAGAGACCCAGTACTTC	CASSVNENIQAQETQYF	TRBV11-2	NA	TRBJ2-5	few
TGCAGTGCTCGAATCTACAATGAGCAGTTCTTC	CSARIYNEQFF	TRBV20-1	NA	TRBJ2-1	NA
TGTGCCAGCAGTCCATTGGACAGGCCCAATACGCAGTATTTT	CASSPLDRPNTQYF	TRBV7-2	TRBD1	TRBJ2-3	NA
TGTGCCAGCAGCCAATGGCCCTACGAGCAGTACTTC	CASSQWPYEQYF	TRBV14	NA	TRBJ2-7	NA
TGTGCCAGCAGCTTTATTCCTGGCGGGAGCCCCGGGGAGCTGTTTTTT	CASSFIPGGSPGELFF	TRBV7-6	TRBD2	TRBJ2-2	NA
TGTGCCAGCTCACCACCGGATCAAGAGACCCAGTTCTTC	CASSPPDQETQFF	TRBV18	NA	TRBJ2-1	NA
TGTGCCAGCAGTTTGGGATACGGTCGCAATCAGCCCCAGCATTTT	CASSLGYGRNQPQHF	TRBV12-3/TRBV12-4	NA	TRBJ1-5	NA
TGTGCCAGCAGCCCCCGGGCTAGCGGCACAGATACGCAGTATTTT	CASSPRASGTDTQYF	TRBV7-2	NA	TRBJ2-3	NA
TGTGCCAGCAGTTTTACAGGGATTAATGGGCAGTTCTTC	CASSFTGINGQFF	TRBV12-3/TRBV12-4	NA	TRBJ2-1	NA
TGCAGTGCCTCAGGGGCGGGAGTCCAAGAGACCCAGTACTTC	CSASGAGVQETQYF	TRBV20-1	NA	TRBJ2-5	NA
TGTGCCAGCAGCATTTCTCGGGAGATACGGAATGAGCAGTTCTTC	CASSISREIRNEQFF	TRBV21-1	NA	TRBJ2-1	NA
TGTGCCAGCAGTTTCAACAGGGGTAATGAAAAACTGTTTTTT	CASSFNRGNEKLFF	TRBV12-3/TRBV12-4	TRBD1	TRBJ1-4	NA
TGTGCCAGCAGCTCCCCTTTGGGTCACGAGCAGTACTTC	CASSSPLGHEQYF	TRBV7-2	NA	TRBJ2-7	once
TGCAGCGTCCTCGGTAATACGGCGGGAGGGCCATACAATGAGCAGTTCTTC	CSVLGNTAGGPYNEQFF	TRBV29-1	TRBD2	TRBJ2-1	NA
TGTGCCATTAGTGATCCCCCCAGCGGCTCCTACGAGCAGTACTTC	CAISDPPSGSYEQYF	TRBV10-3	NA	TRBJ2-7	NA
TGCAGTGCTAGCTATGGGACCAACGGGGAGCTGTTTTTT	CSASYGTNGELFF	TRBV20-1	NA	TRBJ2-2	NA
TGTGCCAGCAGTAGGGGAGATGGGGATAGGAACACCTTC	CASSRGDGDRNTF	TRBV6-6	NA	TRBJ1-2	NA
TGTGCCAGCAGTCCATCGACAGGTGAAATAGGCAATGAGCAGTTCTTC	CASSPSTGEIGNEQFF	TRBV27	NA	TRBJ2-1	few
TGCAGTGCTAGTATTAGCGAATTCACAGATACGCAGTATTTT	CSASISEFTDTQYF	TRBV20-1	NA	TRBJ2-3	NA
TGTGCCAGCCTATCGATTGGACTAGCGGGAGGGGAGCAGTACTTC	CASLSIGLAGGEQYF	TRBV28	TRBD2	TRBJ2-7	NA
TGCGCCAGCGCCTTATTATTCGGGACGGATACGCAGTATTTT	CASALLFGTDTQYF	TRBV4-1	NA	TRBJ2-3	few
TGTGCCAGCAGCTTAGCTTTTGGTGAGCAGTTCTTC	CASSLAFGEQFF	TRBV11-2	NA	TRBJ2-1	few
TGTGCCAGCTCCTCAGGGGAGAACACTGAAGCTTTCTTT	CASSSGENTEAFF	TRBV18	NA	TRBJ1-1	few